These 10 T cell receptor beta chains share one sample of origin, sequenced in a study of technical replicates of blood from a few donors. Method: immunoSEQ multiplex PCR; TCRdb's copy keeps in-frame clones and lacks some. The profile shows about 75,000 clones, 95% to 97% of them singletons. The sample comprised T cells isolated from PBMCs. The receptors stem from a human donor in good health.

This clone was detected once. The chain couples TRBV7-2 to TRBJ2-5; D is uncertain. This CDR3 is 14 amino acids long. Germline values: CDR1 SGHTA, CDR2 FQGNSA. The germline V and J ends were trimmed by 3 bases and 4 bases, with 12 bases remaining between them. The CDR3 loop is CASSFSRNGETQYF. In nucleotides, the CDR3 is TGTGCCAGCAGCTTCTCCAGGAATGGAGAGACCCAGTACTTC.

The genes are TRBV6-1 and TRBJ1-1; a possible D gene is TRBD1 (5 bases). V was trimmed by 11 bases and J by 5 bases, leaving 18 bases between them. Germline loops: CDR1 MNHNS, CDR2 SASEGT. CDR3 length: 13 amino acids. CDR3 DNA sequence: TGTGCCGCCAGGAGGGGCGAGGGAACTGAAGCTTTCTTT. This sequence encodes CAARRGEGTEAFF.

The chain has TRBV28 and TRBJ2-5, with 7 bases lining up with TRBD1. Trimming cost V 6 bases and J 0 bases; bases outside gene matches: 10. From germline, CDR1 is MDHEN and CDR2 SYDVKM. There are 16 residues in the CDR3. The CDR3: CASSQYRGQYQETQYF. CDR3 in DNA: TGTGCCAGCAGCCAATACAGGGGACAGTACCAAGAGACCCAGTACTTC.

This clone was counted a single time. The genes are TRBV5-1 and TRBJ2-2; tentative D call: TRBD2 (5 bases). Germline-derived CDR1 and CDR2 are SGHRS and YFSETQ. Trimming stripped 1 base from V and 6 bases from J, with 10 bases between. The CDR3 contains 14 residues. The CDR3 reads CASSLTRFPGELFF. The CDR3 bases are TGCGCCAGCAGCTTGACTAGGTTCCCCGGGGAGCTGTTTTTT.

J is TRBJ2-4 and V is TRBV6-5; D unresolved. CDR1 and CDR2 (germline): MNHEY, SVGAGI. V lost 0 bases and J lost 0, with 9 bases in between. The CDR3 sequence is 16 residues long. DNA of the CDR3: TGTGCCAGCAGTTACTCGTCGGCGGTAGCCAAAAACATTCAGTACTTC. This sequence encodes CASSYSSAVAKNIQYF.

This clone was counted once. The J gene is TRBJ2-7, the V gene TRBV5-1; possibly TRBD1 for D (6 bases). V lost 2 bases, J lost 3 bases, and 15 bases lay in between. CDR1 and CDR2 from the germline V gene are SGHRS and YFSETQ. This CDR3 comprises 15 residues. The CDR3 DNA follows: TGCGCCAGCAGCTTAACAGGGACGGATTACTACGAGCAGTACTTC. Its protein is CASSLTGTDYYEQYF.

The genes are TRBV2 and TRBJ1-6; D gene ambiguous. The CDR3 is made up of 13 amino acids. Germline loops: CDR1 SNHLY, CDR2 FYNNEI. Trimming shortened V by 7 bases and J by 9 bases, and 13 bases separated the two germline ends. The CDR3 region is CASKDFEGSPLHF. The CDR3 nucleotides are TGTGCCAGCAAGGACTTTGAGGGTTCACCCCTCCACTTT.

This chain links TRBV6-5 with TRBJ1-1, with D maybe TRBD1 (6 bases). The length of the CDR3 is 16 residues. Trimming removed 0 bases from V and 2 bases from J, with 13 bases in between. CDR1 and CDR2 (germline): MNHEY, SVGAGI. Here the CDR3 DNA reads TGTGCCAGCAGTTACTCAAGGGGGGGGGAAAACACTGAAGCTTTCTTT. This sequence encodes CASSYSRGGENTEAFF.

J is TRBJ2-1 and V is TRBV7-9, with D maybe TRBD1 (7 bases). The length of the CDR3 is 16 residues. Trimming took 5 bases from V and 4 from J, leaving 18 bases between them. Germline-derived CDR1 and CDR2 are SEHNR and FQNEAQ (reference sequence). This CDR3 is CASSGWEQGGYNEQFF. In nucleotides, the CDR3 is TGTGCCAGCAGCGGCTGGGAGCAGGGGGGTTACAATGAGCAGTTCTTC.

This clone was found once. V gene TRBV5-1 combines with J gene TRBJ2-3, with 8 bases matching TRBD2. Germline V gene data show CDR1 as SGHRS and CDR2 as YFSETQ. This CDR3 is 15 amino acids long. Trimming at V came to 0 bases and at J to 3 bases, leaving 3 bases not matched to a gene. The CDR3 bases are TGCGCCAGCAGCTTGGCGGGGGGGCCGACAGATACGCAGTATTTT. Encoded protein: CASSLAGGPTDTQYF.